The 16 T cell receptor beta chains below were found in one sample sequenced in a study of blood T cell repertoires in COVID-19. Only in-frame clones appear in the TCRdb table, and some are missing; sequencing was by immunoSEQ multiplex PCR. The sample has just under 20,000 clones, approximately 90% seen once. Specimen: peripheral blood. Receptor source: a human donor with active COVID-19. The donor label of this sample is uncertain.

The chain combines TRBV3-1 (or the pseudogene TRBV3-2) with TRBJ2-7, with 8 bases aligning to TRBD2. The CDR3 is made up of 14 amino acids. Germline trimming cut 2 bases from V and 4 bases from J; bases unmatched to any gene: 4. Germline V gene sequence: CDR1 LGHDT, CDR2 YNNKEL (reference sequence). The CDR3 loop is CASSQLPSGYEQYF. In DNA form, the CDR3 reads TGTGCCAGCAGCCAACTTCCTAGCGGGTACGAGCAGTACTTC.

The chain joins TRBV4-2 to TRBJ2-6; no definite D call. V lost 1 base and J 2 bases, leaving 9 bases between the germline ends. Per the germline V gene, CDR1 is LGHNA and CDR2 is YNFKEQ. This CDR3 contains 16 residues. The chain's CDR3 is CASSQGGFPGANVLTF. CDR3 nucleotide sequence: TGTGCCAGCAGCCAAGGAGGATTCCCTGGGGCCAACGTCCTGACTTTC.

In this sample, this clone turned up once. This chain joins TRBV21-1 and TRBJ2-2; the listed D gene, TRBD2, was not tested against the DNA. TRBV21-1 is deemed a pseudogene. The CDR3 contains 16 residues. CDR3 sequence reads: CASSPPAGRATGELFF. The CDR3 DNA sequence: TGTGCCAGCAGCCCCCCCGCCGGGAGGGCTACCGGGGAGCTGTTTTTT.

This rearrangement joins TRBV4-1 to TRBJ2-7, with D tentatively TRBD1 (6 bases). The germline V gene encodes CDR1 MGHRA and CDR2 YSYEKL. CDR3 size: 16 residues. Trimming removed 2 bases from V and 0 bases from J, with 14 bases in between. DNA of the CDR3: TGCGCCAGCAGCCAACCTAGGGACAAGAGCTCCTACGAGCAGTACTTC. Its translation is CASSQPRDKSSYEQYF.

This sequence joins TRBV15 and TRBJ2-5; 7 bases line up with TRBD2. The germline CDR1 and CDR2 sequences are LNHNV and YYDKDF (reference sequence). The J segment lost 7 bases and the V segment lost 5 bases, leaving 10 bases of the junction unmatched. This CDR3 has 14 amino acids. CDR3 sequence reads: CATSLRGRTGTQYF. As DNA, the CDR3 is TGTGCCACCAGCCTCCGCGGGAGAACCGGGACCCAGTACTTC.

The chain has TRBV6-6 and TRBJ2-7, with a possible D match to TRBD2 (6 bases). The CDR3 length is 15 residues. Deletions cut 6 bases from V and 0 bases from J, with 15 bases between. Per germline, CDR1 MNHNY and CDR2 SVGAGI (reference sequence). As DNA, the CDR3 is TGTGCCAGCAGAGACCTGACTAGAGCCTCCTACGAGCAGTACTTC. It yields the protein CASRDLTRASYEQYF.

The rearrangement joins TRBV6-6 to TRBJ2-7; a possible D gene is TRBD2 (6 bases). CDR1 is MNHNY and CDR2 is SVGAGI in the germline V gene (reference sequence). V was pared by 3 bases and J by 5 bases, with 14 bases between. CDR3 length: 14 amino acids. This CDR3 reads CASSYTRAGNEQYF. CDR3 DNA sequence: TGTGCCAGCAGTTATACCAGGGCGGGGAACGAGCAGTACTTC.

The chain joins TRBV5-1 to TRBJ2-1; 9 bases are shared with TRBD1. Germline V CDR1 and CDR2: SGHRS, YFSETQ. The trim removed 4 bases at V and 2 bases at J, leaving 4 bases unmatched. The CDR3 covers 15 residues. Here the CDR3 DNA reads TGCGCCAGCAGCCAAGGACAGGGGACCTACAATGAGCAGTTCTTC. Translated: CASSQGQGTYNEQFF.

The chain recombines TRBV28 with TRBJ1-1, with D possibly matching TRBD1 (6 bases). The V gene's germline CDR1 is MDHEN and CDR2 SYDVKM. CDR3 size: 11 residues. Deletions cut 7 bases from V and 11 bases from J, with 14 bases between. CDR3: CASIQGNHAFF. CDR3 DNA: TGTGCCAGCATACAGGGAAATCACGCTTTCTTT.

The CDR3, as DNA: TGTGCCAGCAGTTTATATTGGGGGGTCGCCAATCAGCCCCAGCATTTT. Translation: CASSLYWGVANQPQHF. This chain joins TRBV27 and TRBJ1-5, with TRBD1 as a possible D gene (5 bases). The CDR3 has 16 amino acids. V dropped 1 base and J dropped 3 bases, with 13 bases sitting between them. CDR1 is MNHEY, CDR2 SMNVEV, per germline (reference sequence).

This clone was picked up one time. The sample has other DNA sequences that encode this CDR3 too. The rearrangement links TRBV10-2 to TRBJ1-5; tentative D call: TRBD1 (5 bases). V was cut by 0 bases and J by 4 bases, with 7 bases left in between. The CDR3 runs to 14 residues. Germline assignment: CDR1 WSHSY and CDR2 SAAADI. CDR3 DNA: TGCGCCAGCAGTGAGTCAGGGGTTAATCAGCCCCAGCATTTT. This sequence encodes CASSESGVNQPQHF.

The CDR3 nucleotides read TGTGCCTGGAGGGCCCCTCCCTACAATGAGCAGTTCTTC. It codes for CAWRAPPYNEQFF. V gene TRBV30 combines with J gene TRBJ2-1; no definite D call. Germline V gene sequence: CDR1 GTSNPN, CDR2 SVGIG (reference sequence). V was cut by 3 bases and J by 2 bases, with 8 bases left in between. The CDR3 has 13 residues.

This clone occurred once. The rearrangement joins TRBV19 to TRBJ1-3; 9 bases line up with TRBD1. The CDR3 loop spans 16 amino acids. Germline CDR1 LNHDA, CDR2 SQIVND (reference sequence). Trimming took 1 base from V and 2 from J; bases not matched to a gene: 3. This CDR3 is CASSIAGTGTGNTIYF. DNA of the CDR3: TGTGCCAGTAGTATAGCGGGGACAGGGACTGGAAACACCATATATTTT.

The rearrangement links TRBV27 to TRBJ2-5; D gene unclear. CDR3 size: 12 residues. Trimming shortened V by 6 bases and J by 2 bases, and 7 bases separated the two germline ends. Germline CDR1 and CDR2: MNHEY and SMNVEV (reference sequence). CDR3 sequence (DNA): TGTGCCAGCAGCCTAATTCAAGAGACCCAGTACTTC. It translates to CASSLIQETQYF.

The chain employs TRBV30 and TRBJ1-1; the D is unclear. Trimming cost V 7 bases and J 7 bases, with 22 bases left between them. Germline CDR1 is GTSNPN and CDR2 is SVGIG (reference sequence). The CDR3 covers 14 residues. The DNA for the CDR3 is TGTGCCTCAAAGCCGAGAGGGTTCGATTTTGAAGCTTTCTTT. Residues: CASKPRGFDFEAFF.

The chain has TRBV5-1 and TRBJ1-4; 7 positions agree with TRBD1. Germline CDR1 SGHRS, CDR2 YFSETQ. The V and J ends lost 4 bases and 8 bases, in that order; junction bases with no gene match: 11. The CDR3 is 15 amino acids. The CDR3: CASSQIQGPEEKLFF. CDR3 nucleotides: TGCGCCAGCAGCCAGATACAGGGGCCGGAGGAAAAACTGTTTTTT.